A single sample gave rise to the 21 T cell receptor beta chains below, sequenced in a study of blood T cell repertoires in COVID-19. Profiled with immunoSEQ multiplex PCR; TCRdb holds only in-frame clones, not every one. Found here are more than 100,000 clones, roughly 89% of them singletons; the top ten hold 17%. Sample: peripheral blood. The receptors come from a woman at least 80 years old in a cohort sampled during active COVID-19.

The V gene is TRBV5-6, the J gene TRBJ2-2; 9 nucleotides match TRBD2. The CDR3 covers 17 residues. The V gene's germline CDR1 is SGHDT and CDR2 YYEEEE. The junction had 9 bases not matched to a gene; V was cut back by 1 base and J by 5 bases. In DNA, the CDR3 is TGTGCCAGCAGCTTGAAAGCGGGGGGCCGTTTGACCGGGGAGCTGTTTTTT. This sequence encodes CASSLKAGGRLTGELFF.

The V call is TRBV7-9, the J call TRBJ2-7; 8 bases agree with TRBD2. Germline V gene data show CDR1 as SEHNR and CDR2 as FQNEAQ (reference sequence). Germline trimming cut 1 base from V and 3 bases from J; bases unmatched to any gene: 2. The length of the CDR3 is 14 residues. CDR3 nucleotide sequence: TGTGCCAGCAGCTTAGACGGGGGGGTCTACGAGCAGTACTTC. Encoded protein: CASSLDGGVYEQYF.

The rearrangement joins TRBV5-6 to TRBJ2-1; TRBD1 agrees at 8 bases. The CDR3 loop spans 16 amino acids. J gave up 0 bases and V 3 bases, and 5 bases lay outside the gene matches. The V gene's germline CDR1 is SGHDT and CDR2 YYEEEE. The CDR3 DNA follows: TGTGCCAGCAGCTATACAGGGGGGATCTCCTACAATGAGCAGTTCTTC. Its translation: CASSYTGGISYNEQFF.

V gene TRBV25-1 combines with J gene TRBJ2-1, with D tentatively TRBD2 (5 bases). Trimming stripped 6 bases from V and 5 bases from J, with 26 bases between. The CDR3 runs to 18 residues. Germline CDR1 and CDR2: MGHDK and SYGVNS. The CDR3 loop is CASRPTTLSAEGNNEQFF. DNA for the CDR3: TGTGCCAGCAGACCCACGACTCTTAGCGCCGAAGGGAACAATGAGCAGTTCTTC.

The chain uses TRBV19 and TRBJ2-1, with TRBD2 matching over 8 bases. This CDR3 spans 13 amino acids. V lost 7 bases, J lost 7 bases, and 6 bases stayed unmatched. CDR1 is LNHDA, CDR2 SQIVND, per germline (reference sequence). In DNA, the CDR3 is TGTGCCAGTATCGCGGGAGGAAAAAATGAGCAGTTCTTC. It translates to CASIAGGKNEQFF.

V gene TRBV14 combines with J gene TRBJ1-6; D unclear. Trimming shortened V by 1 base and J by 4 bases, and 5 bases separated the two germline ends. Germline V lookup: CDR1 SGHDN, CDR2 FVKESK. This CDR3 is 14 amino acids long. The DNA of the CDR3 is TGTGCCAGCAGCCAAGCGGGATATAATTCACCCCTCCACTTT. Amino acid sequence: CASSQAGYNSPLHF.

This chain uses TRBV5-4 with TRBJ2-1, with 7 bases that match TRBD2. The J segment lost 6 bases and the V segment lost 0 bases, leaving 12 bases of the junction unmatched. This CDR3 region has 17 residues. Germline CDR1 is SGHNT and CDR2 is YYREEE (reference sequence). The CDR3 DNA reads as TGTGCCAGCAGCTTGGGGCCCTCACTAGCGATCGGCAATGAGCAGTTCTTC. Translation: CASSLGPSLAIGNEQFF.

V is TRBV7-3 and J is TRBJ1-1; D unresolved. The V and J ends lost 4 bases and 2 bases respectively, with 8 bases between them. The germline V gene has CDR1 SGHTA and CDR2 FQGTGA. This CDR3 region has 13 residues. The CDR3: CASSSLLNTEAFF. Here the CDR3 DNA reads TGTGCCAGCAGCTCCCTTCTAAACACTGAAGCTTTCTTT.

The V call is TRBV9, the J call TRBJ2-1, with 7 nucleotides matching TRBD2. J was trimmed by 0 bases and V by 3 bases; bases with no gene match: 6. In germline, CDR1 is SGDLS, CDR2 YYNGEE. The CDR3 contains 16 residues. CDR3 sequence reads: CASSAVAGSSYNEQFF. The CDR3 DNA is TGTGCCAGCAGCGCTGTAGCGGGTAGCTCCTACAATGAGCAGTTCTTC.

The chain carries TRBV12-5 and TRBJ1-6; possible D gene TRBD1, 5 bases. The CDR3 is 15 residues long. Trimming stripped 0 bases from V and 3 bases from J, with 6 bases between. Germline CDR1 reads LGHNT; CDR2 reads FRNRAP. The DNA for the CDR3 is TGTGCTAGTGGTTTGGTAGGGGACTATAATTCACCCCTCCACTTT. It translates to CASGLVGDYNSPLHF. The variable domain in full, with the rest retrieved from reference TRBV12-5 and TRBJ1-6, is DARVTQTPRHKVTEMGQEVTMRCQPILGHNTVFWYRQTMMQGLELLAYFRNRAPLDDSGMPKDRFSAEMPDATLATLKIQPSEPRDSAVYFCASGLVGDYNSPLHFGNGTRLTVT.

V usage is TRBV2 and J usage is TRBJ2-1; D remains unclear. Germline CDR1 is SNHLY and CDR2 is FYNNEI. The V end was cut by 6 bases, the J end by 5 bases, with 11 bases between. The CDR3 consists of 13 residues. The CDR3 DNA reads TGTGCCAGCAGACCAGACTCGGACAATGAGCAGTTCTTC. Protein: CASRPDSDNEQFF.

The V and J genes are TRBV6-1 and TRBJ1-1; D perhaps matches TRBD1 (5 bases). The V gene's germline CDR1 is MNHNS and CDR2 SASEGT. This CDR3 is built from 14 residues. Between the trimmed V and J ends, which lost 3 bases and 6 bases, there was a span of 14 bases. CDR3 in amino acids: CASSDQGGVPEAFF. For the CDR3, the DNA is TGTGCCAGCAGTGATCAGGGAGGGGTCCCTGAAGCTTTCTTT.

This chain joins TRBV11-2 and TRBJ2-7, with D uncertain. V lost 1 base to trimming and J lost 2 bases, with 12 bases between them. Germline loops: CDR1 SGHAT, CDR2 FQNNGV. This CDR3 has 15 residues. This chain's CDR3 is CASSLGPGAPYEQYF. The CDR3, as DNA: TGTGCCAGCAGCTTAGGGCCGGGTGCTCCCTACGAGCAGTACTTC. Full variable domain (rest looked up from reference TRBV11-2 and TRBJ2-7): EAGVAQSPRYKIIEKRQSVAFWCNPISGHATLYWYQQILGQGPKLLIQFQNNGVVDDSQLPKDRFSAERLKGVDSTLKIQPAKLEDSAVYLCASSLGPGAPYEQYFGPGTRLTVT.

CDR3 bases: TGTGCCAGCAGCGTAGACGGCACAGGGCTCTATGGCTACACCTTC. Protein sequence: CASSVDGTGLYGYTF. The chain is built from TRBV9 and TRBJ1-2; the D gene is possibly TRBD1 (6 bases). Germline lookup yields CDR1 SGDLS and CDR2 YYNGEE. The CDR3 loop spans 15 amino acids. Trimming shortened V by 0 bases and J by 4 bases, and 13 bases separated the two germline ends. Together with reference TRBV9 and TRBJ1-2, the CDR3 gives the full variable domain: DSGVTQTPKHLITATGQRVTLRCSPRSGDLSVYWYQQSLDQGLQFLIQYYNGEERAKGNILERFSAQQFPDLHSELNLSSLELGDSALYFCASSVDGTGLYGYTFGSGTRLTVV.

The CDR3 region is CASSAQGASYGYTF. CDR3 coding DNA: TGTGCCAGCAGTGCACAGGGGGCGTCCTATGGCTACACCTTC. The chain couples TRBV6-2 or TRBV6-3 to TRBJ1-2; 9 bases match TRBD1. Germline trimming cut 5 bases from V and 4 bases from J; bases unmatched to any gene: 5. The germline V gene encodes CDR1 MNHEY and CDR2 SVGEGT. The CDR3 is 14 amino acids.

The CDR3 region is CSARSDTEAFF. CDR3 DNA: TGCAGTGCTAGATCCGACACTGAAGCTTTCTTT. The chain combines TRBV20-1 with TRBJ1-1; D remains unclear. The CDR3 covers 11 residues. Trimming took 2 bases from V and 3 from J, leaving 4 bases between them. Germline assignment: CDR1 DFQATT and CDR2 SNEGSKA (reference sequence).

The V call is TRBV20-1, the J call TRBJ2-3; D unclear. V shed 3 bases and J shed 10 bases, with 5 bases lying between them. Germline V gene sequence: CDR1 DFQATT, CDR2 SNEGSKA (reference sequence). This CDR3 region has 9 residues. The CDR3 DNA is TGCAGTGCTAGCTTAGCGCAGTATTTT. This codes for CSASLAQYF.

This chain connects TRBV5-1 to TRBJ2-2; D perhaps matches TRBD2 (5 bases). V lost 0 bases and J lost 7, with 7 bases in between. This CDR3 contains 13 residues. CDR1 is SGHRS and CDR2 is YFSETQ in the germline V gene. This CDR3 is CASSLGGDGELFF. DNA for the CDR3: TGCGCCAGCAGCTTGGGGGGAGACGGGGAGCTGTTTTTT.

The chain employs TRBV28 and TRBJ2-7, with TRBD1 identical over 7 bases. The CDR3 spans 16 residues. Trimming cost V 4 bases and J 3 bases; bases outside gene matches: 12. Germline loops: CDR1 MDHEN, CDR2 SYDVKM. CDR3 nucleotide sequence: TGTGCCAGCAGTTCCACAGGGGTTCGGGTATACTACGAGCAGTACTTC. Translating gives CASSSTGVRVYYEQYF.

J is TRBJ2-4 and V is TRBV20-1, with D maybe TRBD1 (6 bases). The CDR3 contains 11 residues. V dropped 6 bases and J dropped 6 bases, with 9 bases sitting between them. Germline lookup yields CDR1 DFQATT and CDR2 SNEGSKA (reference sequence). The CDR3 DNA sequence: TGCAGTGCGCCGACAGGAAACATTCAGTACTTC. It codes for CSAPTGNIQYF.

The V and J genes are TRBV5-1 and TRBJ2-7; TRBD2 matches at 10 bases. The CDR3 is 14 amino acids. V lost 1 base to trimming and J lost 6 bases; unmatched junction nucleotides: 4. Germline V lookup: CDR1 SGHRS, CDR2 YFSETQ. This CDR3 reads CASSLRLAGVEQYF. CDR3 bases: TGCGCCAGCAGCTTGAGGCTAGCGGGAGTCGAGCAGTACTTC.